This T cell receptor (beta chain) was recovered during a study of ipilimumab plus nivolumab after autologous stem cell transplantation. Turning to the study itself: Both relapsed and primary refractory DLBCL were included. Study results and limitations: Per the authors, repertoire, Treg and microbiota data justify further study.

As regards this clone: Its antigen remains unidentified.

Assay: immunoSEQ multiplex PCR; the TCRdb copy retains only in-frame clones and omits some. This sample carries roughly 20,000 clones, around four fifths of them seen once, and the ten largest clones take around 20%. The source is a male donor with diffuse large B-cell lymphoma. The specimen was PBMCs, collected in a trial of ipilimumab plus nivolumab as post-transplant consolidation.

Written as DNA, the CDR3 is TGTGCCAGCAGGCTACTTACAGGGGCGAGGAGCTCCTACGAGCAGTACTTC. This codes for CASRLLTGARSSYEQYF. V gene TRBV28 combines with J gene TRBJ2-7, with 7 bases identical to TRBD1. J lost 0 bases, V lost 6 bases, and 14 bases had no gene match. The length of the CDR3 is 17 residues. Germline-derived CDR1 and CDR2 are MDHEN and SYDVKM.